This T cell receptor beta chain derives from a study of T cell responses to AZD1222 COVID-19 vaccine. Findings and limits, study-wide: Clonal diversity was possibly underestimated, and the donors were mostly white British, with more females. Baseline seropositivity occurred in only six AZD1222 recipients.

CDR3 length equals 15 residues. V was pared by 5 bases and J by 4 bases, with 16 bases between. CDR1 and CDR2 (germline): SGHNT, YYREEE (reference sequence). A word on this clone: What it recognizes is unknown.

TCRdb keeps only in-frame clones here, not all; method: immunoSEQ multiplex PCR. The table has 150,000 or so clones, roughly nine tenths seen once. This sequence originates from an adult who received the AZD1222 COVID-19 vaccine. V usage is TRBV5-4 and J usage is TRBJ2-1, with a possible D match to TRBD1 (6 bases). Sample: peripheral blood, taken 28 days after the second AZD1222 dose. The CDR3 coding sequence is TGTGCCAGCAGAGGGAGTGCCGACAGGTACAATGAGCAGTTCTTC. Its translation: CASRGSADRYNEQFF.